These T cell receptor beta chains were read from a single sample in a study of graft-versus-host responses after intestinal transplantation. No antigen has been assigned to these receptors. TCRdb keeps only in-frame clones here, not all; method: immunoSEQ multiplex PCR. The sample yields about 120,000 clones, 90% to 95% seen once. Sequenced here: unstimulated CD8+ T cells sorted from spleen or lymph node cells, sampled before intestinal transplant. These receptors were collected from a human donor who received an intestinal transplant. CDR3s include the opening cysteine and the closing phenylalanine or tryptophan. The order of the fields is J gene, V gene, D gene, clone size, CDR3 DNA, CDR3 protein. A D gene is named only where the DNA matches it firmly. A row's size may be missing; if present it is once, few, many or a size class.

j_call: TRBJ2-5; v_call: TRBV5-1; d_call: NA; clone_size: NA; cdr3_nt: TGCGCCAGCAGCTTGGCCTACCCCCAAGAGACCCAGTACTTC; cdr3_aa: CASSLAYPQETQYF
j_call: TRBJ2-7; v_call: TRBV5-5; d_call: TRBD2; clone_size: NA; cdr3_nt: TGTGCCAGCAGCCCGAGTGGCGGGAGGCCCGAGCAGTACTTC; cdr3_aa: CASSPSGGRPEQYF
j_call: TRBJ2-5; v_call: TRBV27; d_call: TRBD1; clone_size: NA; cdr3_nt: TGTGCCAGCAGTTTAGAGGGGACAGGTCGTCTGACCCAGTACTTC; cdr3_aa: CASSLEGTGRLTQYF
j_call: TRBJ2-2; v_call: TRBV19; d_call: NA; clone_size: once; cdr3_nt: TGTGCCAGTACAGGGAACACCGGGGAGCTGTTTTTT; cdr3_aa: CASTGNTGELFF
j_call: TRBJ2-1; v_call: TRBV10-2; d_call: TRBD1; clone_size: NA; cdr3_nt: TGCGCCAGCAGCGTGGACAGGGGGACCTACAATGAGCAGTTCTTC; cdr3_aa: CASSVDRGTYNEQFF
j_call: TRBJ2-5; v_call: TRBV11-3; d_call: NA; clone_size: once; cdr3_nt: TGTGCCAGCAGCTTAGATCGAGGGAGAACCCAGTACTTC; cdr3_aa: CASSLDRGRTQYF
j_call: TRBJ2-7; v_call: TRBV7-2; d_call: NA; clone_size: once; cdr3_nt: TGTGCCAGCAGCTTAGTTGAAGCGGGCGAGCAGTACTTC; cdr3_aa: CASSLVEAGEQYF
j_call: TRBJ1-5; v_call: TRBV4-1; d_call: TRBD1; clone_size: NA; cdr3_nt: TGCGCCAGCAGCCAAGACGGGGACAGGGTGCATCAGCCCCAGCATTTT; cdr3_aa: CASSQDGDRVHQPQHF
j_call: TRBJ1-1; v_call: TRBV28; d_call: NA; clone_size: NA; cdr3_nt: TGTGCCAGCAGTTTATGGCGGGGGGAGAACACTGAAGCTTTCTTT; cdr3_aa: CASSLWRGENTEAFF
j_call: TRBJ2-7; v_call: TRBV5-8; d_call: NA; clone_size: NA; cdr3_nt: TGTGCCAGCAGCTCGTTCGGAATGAGCTCCTACGAGCAGTACTTC; cdr3_aa: CASSSFGMSSYEQYF
j_call: TRBJ1-1; v_call: TRBV4-3; d_call: NA; clone_size: NA; cdr3_nt: TGCGCCAGCAGCCAAGATGGCGTCGGGACTGAAGCTTTCTTT; cdr3_aa: CASSQDGVGTEAFF
j_call: TRBJ2-2; v_call: TRBV4-1; d_call: NA; clone_size: NA; cdr3_nt: TGCGCCAGCAGCCAGATCGGGCAGTCGAACACCGGGGAGCTGTTTTTT; cdr3_aa: CASSQIGQSNTGELFF
j_call: TRBJ2-7; v_call: TRBV6-1; d_call: NA; clone_size: NA; cdr3_nt: TGTGCCAGCAGTGTAGCGGTGACTCGCGAGCAGTACTTC; cdr3_aa: CASSVAVTREQYF
j_call: TRBJ2-5; v_call: TRBV4-3; d_call: NA; clone_size: NA; cdr3_nt: TGCGCCAGCAGCCAAGATCGGGTCGTATACGAGACCCAGTACTTC; cdr3_aa: CASSQDRVVYETQYF
j_call: TRBJ2-7; v_call: TRBV5-5; d_call: TRBD2; clone_size: few; cdr3_nt: TGTGCCAGCAGCTCAAAAGGGACTAGCGGGAGGCCCTACGAGCAGTACTTC; cdr3_aa: CASSSKGTSGRPYEQYF
j_call: TRBJ2-1; v_call: TRBV4-1; d_call: TRBD1; clone_size: NA; cdr3_nt: TGCGCCAGCAGCCAAGCCCGTCGGGGGACAGGCCCCTACAATGAGCAGTTCTTC; cdr3_aa: CASSQARRGTGPYNEQFF
j_call: TRBJ2-7; v_call: TRBV5-5; d_call: NA; clone_size: NA; cdr3_nt: TGTGCCAGCACAAGCCTTGGGGGGCCCAACGAGCAGTACTTC; cdr3_aa: CASTSLGGPNEQYF
j_call: TRBJ2-4; v_call: TRBV27; d_call: TRBD2; clone_size: NA; cdr3_nt: TGTGCCAGCACCGATCCGGGAGGAAACATTCAGTACTTC; cdr3_aa: CASTDPGGNIQYF
j_call: TRBJ2-7; v_call: TRBV6-5; d_call: TRBD2; clone_size: NA; cdr3_nt: TGTGCCAGCAGCCCGGGACTAGCGGGAGCCTACGAGCAGTACTTC; cdr3_aa: CASSPGLAGAYEQYF
j_call: TRBJ2-7; v_call: TRBV6-1; d_call: NA; clone_size: once; cdr3_nt: TGTGCCAGCCGGGACACGCCGGGCTACGAGCAGTACTTC; cdr3_aa: CASRDTPGYEQYF
j_call: TRBJ1-5; v_call: TRBV23-1; d_call: TRBD1; clone_size: NA; cdr3_nt: TGCGCCACCCGACAGGGGCATAGCAATCAGCCCCAGCATTTT; cdr3_aa: CATRQGHSNQPQHF
j_call: TRBJ2-1; v_call: TRBV7-8; d_call: TRBD2; clone_size: NA; cdr3_nt: TGTGCAGTCTATAGCGGGATGCAGTTCTTC; cdr3_aa: CAVYSGMQFF
j_call: TRBJ1-5; v_call: TRBV28; d_call: NA; clone_size: NA; cdr3_nt: TGTGCCAGCAGTTCGACAGGACAGTTCCTCTGGGCCCAGCATTTT; cdr3_aa: CASSSTGQFLWAQHF
j_call: TRBJ2-3; v_call: TRBV25-1; d_call: TRBD1; clone_size: NA; cdr3_nt: TGTGCCAGCAGCCACCGGGACAGAGGCACAGATACGCAGTATTTT; cdr3_aa: CASSHRDRGTDTQYF
j_call: TRBJ2-1; v_call: TRBV14; d_call: TRBD2; clone_size: NA; cdr3_nt: TGTGCCAGCAGCATGACTAGCGGGGTTCCCAATGAGCAGTTCTTC; cdr3_aa: CASSMTSGVPNEQFF
j_call: TRBJ2-1; v_call: TRBV7-3; d_call: NA; clone_size: NA; cdr3_nt: TGTGCCAGCAGCCGACTTCCGGGACTCCAGAGCTCCTACAATGAGCAGTTCTTC; cdr3_aa: CASSRLPGLQSSYNEQFF
j_call: TRBJ2-1; v_call: TRBV7-7; d_call: NA; clone_size: NA; cdr3_nt: TGTGCCAGCAGCTTGGATGGGAGCTCCTACAATGAGCAGTTCTTC; cdr3_aa: CASSLDGSSYNEQFF
j_call: TRBJ1-6; v_call: TRBV2; d_call: TRBD1; clone_size: NA; cdr3_nt: TGTGCCAGCAGTGAAGGGACAGGGTGGAATTCACCCCTCCACTTT; cdr3_aa: CASSEGTGWNSPLHF
j_call: TRBJ2-3; v_call: TRBV28; d_call: NA; clone_size: NA; cdr3_nt: TGTGCCAGCAGTCGGGCTAGCACAGATACGCAGTATTTT; cdr3_aa: CASSRASTDTQYF
j_call: TRBJ2-2; v_call: TRBV11-2; d_call: NA; clone_size: NA; cdr3_nt: TGTGCCAGCAGCTTATGGAAGCGGCTTTTCACCGGGGAGCTGTTTTTT; cdr3_aa: CASSLWKRLFTGELFF
j_call: TRBJ1-1; v_call: TRBV6-5; d_call: NA; clone_size: NA; cdr3_nt: TGTGCCAGCAGTTCAAAGTCCACTGAAGCTTTCTTT; cdr3_aa: CASSSKSTEAFF
j_call: TRBJ2-7; v_call: TRBV11-1; d_call: TRBD2; clone_size: NA; cdr3_nt: TGTGCCAGCAGCTCGACTAGCGGGAACTACGAGCAGTACTTC; cdr3_aa: CASSSTSGNYEQYF
j_call: TRBJ2-1; v_call: TRBV10-3; d_call: TRBD2; clone_size: NA; cdr3_nt: TGTGCCATCAGTGAGCCGGGGACTAGCGGGAGGATATACAATGAGCAGTTCTTC; cdr3_aa: CAISEPGTSGRIYNEQFF
j_call: TRBJ2-7; v_call: TRBV20-1; d_call: NA; clone_size: once; cdr3_nt: TGCAGTGCTAGCGGGTACGAGCAGTACTTC; cdr3_aa: CSASGYEQYF
j_call: TRBJ2-3; v_call: TRBV7-8; d_call: NA; clone_size: NA; cdr3_nt: TGTGCCAGCAGCCCGACTAGTTTGACAGATACGCAGTATTTT; cdr3_aa: CASSPTSLTDTQYF
j_call: TRBJ1-1; v_call: TRBV28; d_call: NA; clone_size: NA; cdr3_nt: TGTGCCAGCAGTTTAATCTCCACAGCTGTTGAGGGTACTTTCTTT; cdr3_aa: CASSLISTAVEGTFF
j_call: TRBJ1-5; v_call: TRBV4-1; d_call: NA; clone_size: once; cdr3_nt: TGCGCCAGCAGCCAAGAATGGGGGGCAGCTAGCAATCAGCCCCAGCATTTT; cdr3_aa: CASSQEWGAASNQPQHF
j_call: TRBJ1-5; v_call: TRBV4-1; d_call: TRBD1; clone_size: once; cdr3_nt: TGCGCCAGCAGCCCGAGGGAGGGGGCTAGGGAGCCCCAGCATTTT; cdr3_aa: CASSPREGAREPQHF
j_call: TRBJ2-3; v_call: TRBV2; d_call: TRBD1; clone_size: NA; cdr3_nt: TGTGCCAGCAGCCTAAGGGGGCGTAGCACAGATACGCAGTATTTT; cdr3_aa: CASSLRGRSTDTQYF
j_call: TRBJ2-2; v_call: TRBV7-2; d_call: TRBD1; clone_size: NA; cdr3_nt: TGTGCCAGCAGCCCTGGACAGGGGCACGAGGAGCTGTTTTTT; cdr3_aa: CASSPGQGHEELFF
j_call: TRBJ1-3; v_call: TRBV28; d_call: NA; clone_size: NA; cdr3_nt: TGTGCCAGCAGTTTGGCCTCCCCCAAGGGACACACCATATATTTT; cdr3_aa: CASSLASPKGHTIYF
j_call: TRBJ2-7; v_call: TRBV11-2; d_call: NA; clone_size: NA; cdr3_nt: TGTGCCAGCAGCGTAACCCTACATGGTTCTAGGAGCTCCTACGAGCAGTACTTC; cdr3_aa: CASSVTLHGSRSSYEQYF
j_call: TRBJ1-1; v_call: TRBV6-6; d_call: NA; clone_size: NA; cdr3_nt: TGTGCCAGCAGACTAGGCAGGAATGAAGCTTTCTTT; cdr3_aa: CASRLGRNEAFF
j_call: TRBJ2-7; v_call: TRBV5-6; d_call: TRBD2; clone_size: once; cdr3_nt: TGTGCCAGCAGCTCGGGGACTAGTCACCACGAGCAGTACTTC; cdr3_aa: CASSSGTSHHEQYF
j_call: TRBJ2-1; v_call: TRBV5-4; d_call: NA; clone_size: NA; cdr3_nt: TGTGCCAGCAGCGCGAACCCGTACAATGAGCAGTTCTTC; cdr3_aa: CASSANPYNEQFF
j_call: TRBJ2-7; v_call: TRBV4-2; d_call: TRBD1; clone_size: once; cdr3_nt: TGTGCCAGCAGCCCTAGGGACAGCCCCTACGAGCAGTACTTC; cdr3_aa: CASSPRDSPYEQYF
j_call: TRBJ1-5; v_call: TRBV18; d_call: NA; clone_size: NA; cdr3_nt: TGTGCCAGCTCACCGGGGGGAGGTCAGCCCCAGCATTTT; cdr3_aa: CASSPGGGQPQHF
j_call: TRBJ2-3; v_call: TRBV9; d_call: TRBD2; clone_size: NA; cdr3_nt: TGTGCCAGCAGCCCCTGGACTAGCGGGAGGGCCGGAGATACGCAGTATTTT; cdr3_aa: CASSPWTSGRAGDTQYF
j_call: TRBJ1-2; v_call: TRBV21-1; d_call: NA; clone_size: NA; cdr3_nt: TGTGCCAGCAGCAAATCCTCCCAGCCGGACTATGGCTACACCTTC; cdr3_aa: CASSKSSQPDYGYTF
j_call: TRBJ1-2; v_call: TRBV28; d_call: TRBD1; clone_size: medium-sized; cdr3_nt: TGTGCCAGCAGTCTTCCCGGGAGGACAGGGGGCGTTGGCTACACCTTC; cdr3_aa: CASSLPGRTGGVGYTF
j_call: TRBJ2-7; v_call: TRBV5-1; d_call: NA; clone_size: NA; cdr3_nt: TGCGCCAGCAGCATACTACCGGGATCTACCTACGAGCAGTACTTC; cdr3_aa: CASSILPGSTYEQYF
j_call: TRBJ1-1; v_call: TRBV5-5; d_call: NA; clone_size: NA; cdr3_nt: TGTGCCAGCAGCCAAACCCCAGGGGCTCATGTGAACACTGAAGCTTTCTTT; cdr3_aa: CASSQTPGAHVNTEAFF
j_call: TRBJ2-7; v_call: TRBV4-3; d_call: TRBD2; clone_size: NA; cdr3_nt: TGCGCCAGCAGCCAAGACAGGAGTAGCGGGAGAGGCGAGCAGTACTTC; cdr3_aa: CASSQDRSSGRGEQYF
j_call: TRBJ2-2; v_call: TRBV6-5; d_call: NA; clone_size: NA; cdr3_nt: TGTGCCAGCAGTTCCAGCATCGCGCCTAACACCGGGGAGCTGTTTTTT; cdr3_aa: CASSSSIAPNTGELFF
j_call: TRBJ2-1; v_call: TRBV2; d_call: NA; clone_size: NA; cdr3_nt: TGTGCCACCGCAGCTTCAGGGAGCTCCTACAATGAGCAGTTCTTC; cdr3_aa: CATAASGSSYNEQFF